Listed below are T cell receptor beta chains from one sample, sequenced in a study of blood T cell repertoires in COVID-19. Profiling relied on immunoSEQ multiplex PCR, and the TCRdb table lists in-frame clones only, not all of them. Of fewer than 100,000 clones listed, 80% were seen once; the top ten hold about 9.3%. The sequenced material came from peripheral blood. All receptors come from a woman in her seventies with acute or convalescent COVID-19. The conserved cysteine and the conserved F or W are not part of the CDR3 here.

TRBJ2-2	TRBV20-1	11	SASAGNTGELF
TRBJ2-2	TRBV19	17	ASSNTGLAGVGQVGELF
TRBJ2-1	TRBV6-1	15	ASSGGGGRILGNEQF
TRBJ2-2	TRBV6-6	10	ATTSGSGELF
TRBJ2-7	TRBV28	11	ASSFPGDYEQY
TRBJ1-4	TRBV12-1	13	ASSSPAGVDEKLF
TRBJ1-3	TRBV28	14	ASSSPGTGFGNTIY
TRBJ1-2	TRBV30	11	AWGQSANYGYT
TRBJ2-1	TRBV3-1/TRBV3-2	13	ASSHGQGNYNEQF
TRBJ1-6	TRBV7-2	13	ASSGRGQGGSPLH
TRBJ2-4	TRBV2	14	ASSEQRGLAKNIQY
TRBJ1-1	TRBV28	10	ASSSGGTEAF
TRBJ1-6	TRBV9	12	ASSVRQFDSPLH
TRBJ1-2	TRBV12-3/TRBV12-4	10	ASSQGLSGYT
TRBJ1-1	TRBV21-1	13	ASRTPGVPNTEAF
TRBJ2-7	TRBV19	11	ASSVDAGGPSY
TRBJ2-1	TRBV7-2	11	ASSPRLVWEQF
TRBJ1-1	TRBV5-1	12	ASSLGSGGSEAF
TRBJ2-3	TRBV7-6	13	ASSLLAGATDTQY
TRBJ1-4	TRBV29-1	12	SVSRDTANEKLF
TRBJ2-5	TRBV9	13	ASSGGRPTGETQY
TRBJ1-2	TRBV27	12	ASRPRTGPYGYT
TRBJ1-1	TRBV18	13	ASSPSRGQDTEAF
TRBJ2-1	TRBV7-9	18	ASSKQGLRDRGGSYNEQF
TRBJ2-1	TRBV19	15	ARLPGLAGSSYNEQF
TRBJ2-7	TRBV6-5	12	ASSYFRGSYEQY